The next 11 T cell receptor beta chains were all read from a single sample in a study of CXCR3-negative and CXCR3-positive naive CD8 T cells. The libraries of TRB cDNA were prepared using 5' RACE with UMI labels. No DNA is given; TCRdb re-called the 5' RACE reads and lists each CDR3 protein once. This table holds 110,000 or so distinct CDR3 sequences. No antigen is known for these receptors. Study observations and caveats: Naive cells positive for CXCR3 carried more hydrophobic TRB CDR3s than CXCR3-negative ones.

Material: naive CXCR3+ CD8+ T cells from blood. Described subset: CD45RO-CCR7+CD27+CD95- naive CD8+ T cells expressing CXCR3 (TNR3+). The receptors here all came from a human donor in good health. Some clones in this sample may be carry-over from other donors' samples.

The genes are TRBV4-3 and TRBJ2-5. CDR1 and CDR2 (germline): LGHNA, YSLEER. The CDR3 has 15 residues. This CDR3 is CASSQDLQMEETQYF.

The V call is TRBV3-1, the J call TRBJ2-7; TCRdb calls TRBD1, which cannot be checked without DNA. From germline, CDR1 is LGHDT and CDR2 YNNKEL (reference sequence). This CDR3 is 13 amino acids long. The CDR3 protein is CASSQDGQGEQYF.

The chain couples TRBV3-1 to TRBJ2-2; TCRdb returns TRBD1, unconfirmable since there is no DNA. The CDR3 sequence is 15 residues long. The germline CDR1 and CDR2 sequences are LGHDT and YNNKEL (reference sequence). CDR3 region: CASSQGQGHTGELFF. Full variable domain (outside the CDR3, taken from reference TRBV3-1 and TRBJ2-2): DTAVSQTPKYLVTQMGNDKSIKCEQNLGHDTMYWYKQDSKKFLKIMFSYNNKELIINETVPNRFSPKSPDKAHLNLHINSLELGDSAVYFCASSQGQGHTGELFFGEGSRLTVL.

The chain is built from TRBV5-1 and TRBJ2-1. CDR3 size: 16 residues. Germline CDR1 and CDR2: SGHRS and YFSETQ. CDR3 residues: CASSLAVANLGDEQFF.

The rearrangement links TRBV27 to TRBJ2-1; TCRdb's assignment of TRBD2 cannot be checked, as there is no DNA. The CDR3 is made up of 14 amino acids. Germline V gene data show CDR1 as MNHEY and CDR2 as SMNVEV (reference sequence). The CDR3 here is CASSFLTSSHEQFF.

The chain links TRBV2 to TRBJ1-5; the TCRdb call, TRBD1, lacks DNA for checking. The CDR3 has 14 amino acids. Germline V gives CDR1 SNHLY, CDR2 FYNNEI. This CDR3 is CASSGTALNQPQHF.

V usage is TRBV28 and J usage is TRBJ2-3; no DNA is available, so the TRBD1 call from TCRdb remains unchecked. This CDR3 region has 13 residues. Per the germline V gene, CDR1 is MDHEN and CDR2 is SYDVKM. The CDR3 loop is CASSSSPGDTQYF.

The rearrangement links TRBV29-1 to TRBJ2-2. The CDR3 is made up of 11 amino acids. The germline V gene encodes CDR1 SQVTM and CDR2 ANQGSEA. This CDR3 is CSVFRTGELFF.

The V and J genes are TRBV29-1 and TRBJ2-1; TCRdb proposes TRBD2, but this gene call is untestable without DNA. Germline V gene sequence: CDR1 SQVTM, CDR2 ANQGSEA. CDR3 length equals 17 residues. The CDR3 loop is CSVEDWAPEAADNEQFF.

V and J are TRBV29-1 and TRBJ1-1; TCRdb reports TRBD1, a call that lacks DNA to check it against. Germline V gives CDR1 SQVTM, CDR2 ANQGSEA. The CDR3 has 15 amino acids. The CDR3 spells CSVEGGDLMNTEAFF.

This rearrangement joins TRBV7-9 to TRBJ2-7; TCRdb returns TRBD2, unconfirmable since there is no DNA. Germline assignment: CDR1 SEHNR and CDR2 FQNEAQ (reference sequence). CDR3 length: 15 amino acids. CDR3 sequence reads: CASSDTVGLYYEQYF.